Listed below are T cell receptor beta chains from one sample, sequenced in a study of radiation and T cells in renal cell carcinoma. TCRdb's table, derived via immunoSEQ multiplex PCR, lists solely in-frame clones and lacks some. The table has tens of thousands of clones, 80% seen once. This specimen was blood, taken from a patient whose treatment included radiotherapy and nephrectomy. Receptor source: a woman in her seventies with renal cell carcinoma. CDR3s include the opening cysteine and the closing phenylalanine or tryptophan. D genes are given only for firm matches. For some rows the clone size is stated as once, few or many, or as a class when expanded; others skip it.

>TRBV7-9|17|TRBJ2-3|NA|TRBD1
CASSSRTTGASTDTQYF
TGTGCCAGCAGCTCGCGAACGACAGGGGCGAGCACAGATACGCAGTATTTT
>TRBV9|16|TRBJ2-3|NA|TRBD2
CASSVGLAGRADTQYF
TGTGCCAGCAGCGTAGGGCTAGCGGGCCGTGCAGATACGCAGTATTTT
>TRBV9|15|TRBJ1-2|NA|TRBD1
CASSAPPGTGAGYTF
TGTGCCAGCAGCGCCCCCCCCGGGACAGGGGCTGGCTACACCTTC
>TRBV7-2|14|TRBJ2-7|once|TRBD2
CASSPWEGKDEQYF
TGTGCCAGCAGCCCCTGGGAGGGAAAAGACGAGCAGTACTTC
>TRBV5-4|14|TRBJ1-6|NA|NA
CASSSSSYNSPLHF
TGTGCCAGCAGCTCTAGCTCCTATAATTCACCCCTCCACTTT
>TRBV29-1|14|TRBJ2-7|NA|NA
CSVVWTVSSYEQYF
TGCAGCGTCGTATGGACAGTGAGCTCCTACGAGCAGTACTTC
>TRBV7-2|15|TRBJ2-2|NA|TRBD1
CASRIGQGNTGELFF
TGTGCCAGCAGAATCGGACAGGGAAACACCGGGGAGCTGTTTTTT
>TRBV6-1|14|TRBJ1-2|few|TRBD1
CASSEAAGGDGYTF
TGTGCCAGCAGTGAAGCGGCAGGGGGCGATGGCTACACCTTC
>TRBV7-8|13|TRBJ1-5|NA|NA
CASSLYLLQPQHF
TGTGCCAGCAGCTTGTACTTACTTCAGCCCCAGCATTTT
>TRBV2|15|TRBJ2-2|once|TRBD2
CASGGGLAGTGELFF
TGTGCCAGCGGGGGGGGACTAGCAGGCACCGGGGAGCTGTTTTTT
>TRBV12-5|19|TRBJ1-5|NA|NA
CASGLVPPGQLYSNQPQHF
TGTGCTAGTGGTTTGGTCCCTCCTGGACAACTGTATAGCAATCAGCCCCAGCATTTT
>TRBV6-5|15|TRBJ2-7|NA|TRBD2
CASSPRTSGRYEQYF
TGTGCCAGCAGTCCCCGGACTAGCGGGAGATACGAGCAGTACTTC
>TRBV6-5|16|TRBJ2-6|NA|NA
CASSYSGSSGANVLTF
TGTGCCAGCAGTTACTCAGGGTCCTCTGGGGCCAACGTCCTGACTTTC
>TRBV6-5|15|TRBJ1-5|NA|TRBD1
CAARPGGSSGQPQHF
TGTGCCGCCCGGCCAGGGGGCTCTTCGGGTCAGCCCCAGCATTTT
>TRBV27|15|TRBJ2-1|NA|NA
CASSSPGGRYNEQFF
TGTGCCAGCAGTTCCCCAGGGGGGAGATACAATGAGCAGTTCTTC
>TRBV7-9|13|TRBJ1-4|once|NA
CASSSSVGEKLFF
TGTGCCAGCAGCTCTTCCGTCGGGGAAAAACTGTTTTTT
>TRBV29-1|12|TRBJ1-2|NA|NA
CSVGDGNYGYTF
TGCAGCGTTGGGGACGGAAACTATGGCTACACCTTC
>TRBV27|14|TRBJ2-2|NA|NA
CASSRAGSPGELFF
TGTGCCAGCAGTAGGGCAGGGAGTCCCGGGGAGCTGTTTTTT
>TRBV5-1|14|TRBJ1-4|NA|NA
CASSLVGSNEKLFF
TGCGCCAGCAGCTTGGTCGGCTCTAATGAAAAACTGTTTTTT
>TRBV4-1|13|TRBJ1-4|NA|NA
CASSHRAIGKLFF
TGCGCCAGCAGCCACAGGGCGATCGGAAAACTGTTTTTT
>TRBV13|13|TRBJ2-3|once|NA
CASSYTVAGAQYF
TGTGCCAGCAGTTACACAGTCGCAGGAGCGCAGTATTTT
>TRBV7-2|15|TRBJ1-2|NA|TRBD1
CASSPGTGWGYGYTF
TGTGCCAGCAGCCCCGGGACAGGGTGGGGGTATGGCTACACCTTC
>TRBV6-5|14|TRBJ2-3|NA|NA
CASSYSSRGDTQYF
TGTGCCAGCAGTTACTCGTCGCGGGGCGATACGCAGTATTTT
>TRBV7-9|15|TRBJ2-1|NA|NA
CASSSGAWGINEQFF
TGTGCCAGCAGCTCTGGGGCGTGGGGGATCAATGAGCAGTTCTTC
>TRBV7-9|12|TRBJ2-7|NA|NA
CASSPSGYEQYF
TGTGCCAGCAGCCCTTCAGGGTACGAGCAGTACTTC
>TRBV19|12|TRBJ2-2|NA|NA
CASRGQTGELFF
TGTGCCAGTAGAGGGCAGACCGGGGAGCTGTTTTTT
>TRBV19|15|TRBJ2-5|NA|NA
CASSMGRGDEETQYF
TGTGCCAGTAGTATGGGGAGAGGGGACGAAGAGACCCAGTACTTC
>TRBV6-1|15|TRBJ2-1|NA|TRBD2
CASWSSGLGRGEQFF
TGTGCCAGCTGGTCTAGCGGATTGGGGAGAGGGGAGCAGTTCTTC
>TRBV13|14|TRBJ2-2|NA|TRBD2
CASRSWGGTGELFF
TGTGCCAGCCGCTCCTGGGGGGGCACCGGGGAGCTGTTTTTT
>TRBV9|15|TRBJ2-7|NA|TRBD1
CASSDMGQGSGQQYF
TGTGCCAGCAGCGATATGGGACAGGGGTCTGGCCAGCAGTACTTC
>TRBV14|11|TRBJ2-5|NA|NA
CASSRGETQYF
TGTGCCAGCAGCCGGGGAGAGACCCAGTACTTC
>TRBV7-8|16|TRBJ2-1|NA|NA
CASSLPGAGVYNEQFF
TGTGCCAGCAGCCTCCCCGGGGCAGGGGTTTACAATGAGCAGTTCTTC
>TRBV5-1|12|TRBJ2-7|NA|NA
CASSLVAYEQYF
TGCGCCAGCAGCTTGGTTGCGTACGAGCAGTACTTC
>TRBV18|13|TRBJ2-7|NA|NA
CASSLGETYEQYF
TGTGCCAGCTCACTGGGGGAGACCTACGAGCAGTACTTC
>TRBV15|13|TRBJ1-5|NA|NA
CATQLMENQPQHF
TGTGCCACCCAACTAATGGAGAATCAGCCCCAGCATTTT